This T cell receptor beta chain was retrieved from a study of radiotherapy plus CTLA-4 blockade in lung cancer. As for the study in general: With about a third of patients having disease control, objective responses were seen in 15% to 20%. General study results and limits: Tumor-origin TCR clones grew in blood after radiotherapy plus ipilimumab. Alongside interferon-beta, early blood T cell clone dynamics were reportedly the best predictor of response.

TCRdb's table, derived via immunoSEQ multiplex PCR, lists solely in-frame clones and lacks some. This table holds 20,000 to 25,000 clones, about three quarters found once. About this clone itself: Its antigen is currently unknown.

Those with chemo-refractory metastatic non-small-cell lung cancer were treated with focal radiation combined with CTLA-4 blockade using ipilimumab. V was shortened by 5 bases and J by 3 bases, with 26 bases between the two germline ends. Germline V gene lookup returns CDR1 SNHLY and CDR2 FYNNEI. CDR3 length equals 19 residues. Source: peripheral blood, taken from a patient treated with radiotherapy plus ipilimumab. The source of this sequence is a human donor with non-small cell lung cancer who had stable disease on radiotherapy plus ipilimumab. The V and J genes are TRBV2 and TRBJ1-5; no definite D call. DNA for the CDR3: TGTGCCAGCAGTCGCGGAGCCTTATTCCCTTTATCGGACAATCAGCCCCAGCATTTT. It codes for CASSRGALFPLSDNQPQHF.